Here is one T cell receptor beta chain with its context. Its antigen is still unknown. Per-base qualities were not stored, and no clone one base away is much larger. Genomic DNA was isolated from the sorted cells so that the TCRbeta CDR3 region could be sequenced. The immunoSEQ Assay was used for sequencing of TCRbeta CDR3 regions. TCRdb carries this immuneACCESS record with in-frame sequences only. Its versions omit some clonotypes, under half of them owing to an unresolved V gene in the studies checked, with the rest unexplained. The sample data list 60,000 to 75,000 clones, and 90% to 95% of these were observed just once. The leading ten clones occupy roughly 19% of the sample. The data were obtained in a study of OX40 agonist ivuxolimab in advanced cancers. Context from the whole study: The costimulatory receptor OX40 (CD134) was targeted by ivuxolimab, a fully human IgG2 agonistic monoclonal antibody. Intravenous ivuxolimab was administered to patients every 2 weeks at six dose levels: 0.01, 0.1, 0.3, 1.5, 3 and 10 mg/kg. Among the approximately 50 dose-escalation patients, around 19 had hepatocellular carcinoma, approximately 15 melanoma, 9 renal cell carcinoma and 9 head and neck cancer. A male proportion of 70% to 90% and a mean age of 60 years, ranging from about 23 to 90, were recorded for the dose-escalation cohort. Prior anti-PD-1, anti-PD-L1 or anti-CTLA-4 therapy was permitted, and checkpoint inhibitors had been received by 30% to 40% of dose-escalation patients. Three dose-escalation patients achieved partial responses, one with hepatocellular carcinoma and two with cutaneous melanoma. The purpose of peripheral TCRbeta sequencing was to test whether ivuxolimab changed TCR sequence diversity and led to clonal T-cell expansion. The monotherapy dose-escalation portion (N ≈ 57 patients) of the phase I ivuxolimab trial is reported in the paper. Points the paper makes about the study in general: Low levels of normalized T-cell clonal expansion were also seen in some patients who did not respond. In the 0.1-3.0 mg/kg groups, partial responders were among the patients with the lowest normalized peripheral clonal expansion, particularly in CD8+ T cells. The antigen specificity of the clonally expanded peripheral T cells was not determined. At doses of 0.1 to 3.0 mg/kg, clonal expansion of both CD4+ and CD8+ T cells in blood was seen between baseline and week 6. After ivuxolimab, CD8+ T cells had more expanded clones than CD4+ T cells on average.

Looking up the germline V gene (reference sequence) yields CDR1 GTSNPN and CDR2 SVGIG. Inclusive of the bounding cysteine and phenylalanine, the CDR3 is 15 residues long. The CDR3 DNA has 45 bases and is translated from base 1. V is trimmed back by 0 bases and J by 2 bases, and the junction contains 5 bases that no gene match accounts for. Patients with a history of autoimmune disease or receiving systemic immunosuppression were excluded from the trial. Peripheral blood for TCR sequencing was drawn from every dose cohort at baseline, at cycle 4 day 1 and at cycle 7 day 1. The samples were taken from a phase I, first-in-human, multicenter, open-label dose-escalation trial of ivuxolimab. Adults with locally advanced or metastatic head and neck squamous cell, hepatocellular, melanoma or renal cell carcinoma were enrolled in the trial. Before TCR sequencing, CD4+ T cells and CD8+ T cells were sorted from peripheral blood as separate populations.

The sequence is built from TRBV30 and TRBJ2-3, and TRBD2 matches 7 of the central bases. The receptor was isolated from an adult with an advanced solid tumor such as melanoma, head and neck, liver or kidney cancer. The input for sequencing was CD4+ or CD8+ T cells sorted from blood, taken in a trial of the OX40 agonist ivuxolimab. In nucleotides, the sequence is TGTGCCTGGAGTGTACCGGCGGGGGACACAGATACGCAGTATTTT. Its product reads: CAWSVPAGDTDTQYF. Where the CDR3 stops, the reference TRBV30 and TRBJ2-3 genes take over; the full variable domain is SQTIHQWPATLVQPVGSPLSLECTVEGTSNPNLYWYRQAAGRGLQLLFYSVGIGQISSEVPQNLSASRPQDRQFILSSKKLLLSDSGFYLCAWSVPAGDTDTQYFGPGTRLTVL.